The 19 T cell receptor beta chains reported below all come from one sample, sequenced in a study of cytomegalovirus exposure and HLA in healthy donors. In the PCR, 60 Vbeta and 13 Jbeta primers were used. Here immunoSEQ multiplex PCR was the method, and the copy in TCRdb shows in-frame clones only, minus some. The table lists fewer than 150,000 clones, under 80% of them singletons. The sample comprised PBMCs. Source of these receptors: a woman aged 40 to 55 in good health and CMV-seropositive.

The gene calls are TRBV5-6 and TRBJ1-3, with 8 bases lining up with TRBD1. The V gene end was trimmed by 5 bases and the J gene end by 3 bases; junction bases not matched to a gene: 4. The germline V gene has CDR1 SGHDT and CDR2 YYEEEE. The length of the CDR3 is 14 residues. The CDR3 nucleotides are TGTGCCAGCAGTACAGGGGGAGTTGGAAACACCATATATTTT. Translated: CASSTGGVGNTIYF.

The chain carries TRBV18 and TRBJ2-1; 7 nucleotides align to TRBD2. The germline V gene encodes CDR1 KGHSH and CDR2 LQKENI. Trimming removed 1 base from V and 9 bases from J; junction bases left unmatched: 6. The CDR3 totals 14 residues. The CDR3 here is CASSPQAGMGEQFF. The CDR3 DNA follows: TGTGCCAGCTCACCACAAGCGGGAATGGGTGAGCAGTTCTTC.

The chain recombines TRBV6-5 with TRBJ1-3; no firm D call. CDR3 size: 14 residues. Trimming removed 7 bases at V and 1 base at J, with 11 bases between. The germline V gene encodes CDR1 MNHEY and CDR2 SVGAGI. CDR3: CASNPAGSGNTIYF. CDR3 DNA: TGTGCCAGCAACCCGGCGGGTTCTGGAAACACCATATATTTT.

The V gene is TRBV5-1, the J gene TRBJ2-6; no clear D gene. The germline V and J ends were trimmed by 5 bases and 0 bases, with 9 bases remaining between them. CDR3 length: 15 amino acids. From germline, CDR1 is SGHRS and CDR2 YFSETQ. CDR3 loop: CASSEHISGANVLTF. Written as DNA, the CDR3 is TGCGCCAGCAGTGAGCATATCTCTGGGGCCAACGTCCTGACTTTC.

This clone appeared a single time. J is TRBJ2-7 and V is TRBV6-5; D is possibly TRBD1 (8 bases). With 7 bases removed from V and 4 bases from J, the gap between germline ends came to 14 bases. Germline V gives CDR1 MNHEY, CDR2 SVGAGI. The CDR3 length is 13 residues. CDR3 residues: CASIKQGGYEQYF. The CDR3 nucleotides are TGTGCCAGCATTAAACAGGGGGGGTACGAGCAGTACTTC.

Here the CDR3 reads CAWSPTATSGVQYF. DNA of the CDR3: TGTGCCTGGAGTCCTACGGCGACTAGCGGGGTGCAGTACTTC. The rearrangement joins TRBV30 to TRBJ2-7; TRBD2 matches at 11 bases. The CDR3 contains 14 residues. The trim removed 2 bases at V and 9 bases at J, leaving 9 bases unmatched. Germline CDR1 GTSNPN, CDR2 SVGIG (reference sequence).

Only a few counts were recorded for this clone. This chain joins TRBV9 and TRBJ1-6; D is unclear. Trimming removed 3 bases from V and 0 bases from J, with 13 bases in between. The CDR3 has 17 residues. Germline values: CDR1 SGDLS, CDR2 YYNGEE. In DNA form, the CDR3 reads TGTGCCAGCAGCGCTTCTATTCGGAGCTCCTATAATTCACCCCTCCACTTT. It is translated as CASSASIRSSYNSPLHF.

V is TRBV28 and J is TRBJ2-5, with D possibly matching TRBD2 (7 bases). The CDR3 covers 17 residues. V was cut by 3 bases and J by 4 bases, with 21 bases left in between. Germline assignment: CDR1 MDHEN and CDR2 SYDVKM. The CDR3: CASSLAQGKSGIETQYF. The CDR3 DNA reads as TGTGCCAGCAGTTTGGCCCAGGGGAAAAGCGGGATAGAGACCCAGTACTTC. Filled out from reference TRBV28 and TRBJ2-5, the complete variable domain reads DVKVTQSSRYLVKRTGEKVFLECVQDMDHENMFWYRQDPGLGLRLIYFSYDVKMKEKGDIPEGYSVSREKKERFSLILESASTNQTSMYLCASSLAQGKSGIETQYFGPGTRLLVL.

The genes are TRBV25-1 and TRBJ2-2; a possible D gene is TRBD2 (7 bases). Germline V gene sequence: CDR1 MGHDK, CDR2 SYGVNS. Trimming shortened V by 3 bases and J by 1 base, and 9 bases separated the two germline ends. This CDR3 is 15 amino acids long. The CDR3 DNA follows: TGTGCCAGCAGTGAGGGGGGGCTGAACACCGGGGAGCTGTTTTTT. This gives the protein CASSEGGLNTGELFF.

This clone was recorded a few times. The chain couples TRBV7-5 to TRBJ1-5. TRBV7-5 is shown as a pseudogene. This CDR3 is built from 20 residues. The CDR3 sequence: CARSFGGKKFVFDGNQPQHF. CDR3 in DNA: TGTGCCAGAAGCTTCGGGGGAAAAAAATTTGTTTTCGATGGCAATCAGCCCCAGCATTTT.

J is TRBJ1-2 and V is TRBV5-1, with TRBD1 matching 7 bases. CDR3 length: 15 residues. V lost 2 bases to trimming and J lost 8 bases; unmatched junction nucleotides: 12. Germline V CDR1 and CDR2: SGHRS, YFSETQ. CDR3 DNA: TGCGCCAGCAGCTTATTAACAGGGGAGACAAGGGGCTACACCTTC. It encodes CASSLLTGETRGYTF.

V is TRBV7-2 and J is TRBJ2-5; D is uncertain. Trimming left V 4 bases short and J 5 bases short, with 8 bases between. The CDR3 length is 12 residues. Germline V gene lookup returns CDR1 SGHTA and CDR2 FQGNSA. DNA for the CDR3: TGTGCCAGCAGCTACCTGGCCGAGACCCAGTACTTC. It specifies CASSYLAETQYF.

The chain recombines TRBV5-1 with TRBJ2-1; the D gene is possibly TRBD2 (5 bases). The CDR3 totals 16 residues. V lost 1 base and J 0 bases, leaving 11 bases between the germline ends. In germline, CDR1 is SGHRS, CDR2 YFSETQ. The CDR3 DNA reads as TGCGCCAGCAGCTTGTACGCTGGAGGCTCCTACAATGAGCAGTTCTTC. Encoded protein: CASSLYAGGSYNEQFF.

V and J are TRBV5-1 and TRBJ1-3; 9 nucleotides agree with TRBD1. This CDR3 region has 15 residues. The germline CDR1 and CDR2 sequences are SGHRS and YFSETQ. V shed 3 bases and J 4 bases; nucleotides not matched to a gene: 5. Here the CDR3 DNA reads TGCGCCAGCAGCTCACAGGGGGCAGAAGGAAACACCATATATTTT. Protein sequence: CASSSQGAEGNTIYF.

This clone is a singleton in its sample. The same CDR3 can be traced to other DNA sequences in this sample. V usage is TRBV11-2 and J usage is TRBJ2-5; 8 nucleotides line up with TRBD1. With 4 bases clipped from V and 5 bases from J, the junction kept 9 bases outside the gene matches. The CDR3 has 15 residues. Germline CDR1 is SGHAT and CDR2 is FQNNGV. CDR3 protein: CASSSGQGAGETQYF. The CDR3 DNA follows: TGTGCCAGCAGCTCCGGACAGGGCGCGGGGGAGACCCAGTACTTC. Looking up the rest from reference TRBV11-2 and TRBJ2-5 gives the full variable domain: EAGVAQSPRYKIIEKRQSVAFWCNPISGHATLYWYQQILGQGPKLLIQFQNNGVVDDSQLPKDRFSAERLKGVDSTLKIQPAKLEDSAVYLCASSSGQGAGETQYFGPGTRLLVL.

The V and J genes are TRBV30 and TRBJ2-4, with D tentatively TRBD1 (6 bases). V was trimmed by 1 base and J by 6 bases, leaving 13 bases between them. The germline CDR1 and CDR2 sequences are GTSNPN and SVGIG (reference sequence). The CDR3 loop spans 14 amino acids. CDR3 DNA sequence: TGTGCCTGGAGTGAGGGGGACAAGCGAAACATTCAGTACTTC. Its protein product is CAWSEGDKRNIQYF.

This clone has a handful of counts. V usage is TRBV28 and J usage is TRBJ2-1; 7 bases agree with TRBD2. The germline V gene encodes CDR1 MDHEN and CDR2 SYDVKM. The CDR3 has 15 residues. The V gene end was trimmed by 7 bases and the J gene end by 2 bases; junction bases not matched to a gene: 8. This CDR3 is CASTLGRATYNEQFF. The CDR3 DNA sequence: TGTGCCAGCACCCTGGGGAGGGCGACCTACAATGAGCAGTTCTTC.

Only a few counts were recorded for this clone. V is TRBV13 and J is TRBJ1-4; D is unresolved. Germline CDR1 reads PRHDT; CDR2 reads FYEKMQ (reference sequence). The CDR3 has 17 residues. Between the trimmed V and J ends, which lost 0 bases and 2 bases, there was a span of 13 bases. The CDR3 coding sequence is TGTGCCAGCAGCTTAGGCCCGCCGGGAGGGACTAATGAAAAACTGTTTTTT. It codes for CASSLGPPGGTNEKLFF.

The CDR3 is CASSKGQGGVGELFF. CDR3 nucleotide sequence: TGTGCCAGTAGTAAGGGACAGGGGGGGGTTGGGGAGCTGTTTTTT. This rearrangement joins TRBV19 to TRBJ2-2; 11 positions agree with TRBD1. Germline values: CDR1 LNHDA, CDR2 SQIVND (reference sequence). The CDR3 sequence is 15 residues long. V lost 4 bases to trimming and J lost 8 bases; unmatched junction nucleotides: 6. The whole variable domain, remainder taken from reference TRBV19 and TRBJ2-2, is DGGITQSPKYLFRKEGQNVTLSCEQNLNHDAMYWYRQDPGQGLRLIYYSQIVNDFQKGDIAEGYSVSREKKESFPLTVTSAQKNPTAFYLCASSKGQGGVGELFFGEGSRLTVL.